The present entry profiles one T cell receptor (beta chain) with its context. Germline CDR1 is SNHLY and CDR2 is FYNNEI. The CDR3 consists of 14 residues. V was clipped by 4 bases and J by 2 bases; unmatched bases: 1. This sample is part of a study of cytomegalovirus exposure and HLA in healthy donors. The PCR contained 60 Vbeta and 13 Jbeta primers. Measured with immunoSEQ multiplex PCR; TCRdb has only the in-frame clones, and not every one. Of around 100,000 clones in the sample, around three quarters are singletons; the top ten hold around 4.9%. Specimen: PBMCs. The receptor comes from a man aged 30 to 45 in good health and CMV-seropositive. The chain joins TRBV2 to TRBJ2-1; 8 nucleotides align to TRBD2. DNA of the CDR3: TGTGCCAGCAGTGTACTAGCGGCCTACAATGAGCAGTTCTTC. It codes for CASSVLAAYNEQFF.